This T cell receptor (beta chain) was recorded in a study of CD8 T cells in ankylosing spondylitis (dated by TCRdb to the late 2010s). Study-wide context: To find TCR variants linked to disease, the study profiled T cell receptor beta repertoires in ankylosing spondylitis patients and healthy donors. In total, the full study cohort was made up of 110 or so healthy donors and 25 to 30 ankylosing spondylitis patients. Peripheral blood samples were taken, and synovial fluid was additionally collected from ankylosing spondylitis patients. The research as a whole found: The disease-linked clones were reported to be significantly enriched in matched synovial fluid samples from ankylosing spondylitis patients. The disease-linked clones showed a CD8+ phenotype and occurred at relatively low frequencies in peripheral blood. Some of the motif variants had been reported before in the synovial fluid and blood of reactive arthritis patients, a finding that suggests common disease-initiation mechanisms. Blood from ankylosing spondylitis patients appeared to be characterized by a TCR beta motif composed of about 8 highly homologous amino acid variants.

As to this clonotype: The clone's antigen remains unknown. No base-level quality is on record; no much larger clone is a single base apart.

Synovial fluid samples were matched to blood samples from the same ankylosing spondylitis patients. Instrument on record: Illumina HiSeq 2500. Quantitative 5'-RACE with molecular barcodes was the method used to prepare the TCR beta libraries. The original methods were these. To identify disease-linked TCR variants, a new computational method was used, one built on a probabilistic model of VDJ rearrangement. TCRdb reprocessed the public reads (quality trimming at Q25 with fastp, clone calling with MiXCR) and kept in-frame beta chains. Each record represents a unique CDR3 protein, reported with the most common genes and DNA among its rows. The V and J calls were not made by the authors but by TCRdb's processing. This sample is represented by some 63,000 distinct CDR3 sequences; more than 5.5% of them were singletons. Clones ranked in the top ten supply about 5% of the sample. For CDR1 and CDR2, the germline V gene (reference sequence) lists MNHEY and SMNVEV. Trimming removed 5 bases from V and 4 bases from J, leaving 12 bases between the germline ends. The CDR3 goes from the cysteine to the phenylalanine over 13 residues. Of the read, only the CDR3 DNA is kept; its 39 bases are in frame from base 1.

The receptor was derived from a male donor with ankylosing spondylitis. Rearrangement joined TRBV27 to TRBJ2-7, with the D gene call left open. Sequencing was performed on synovial fluid, either unsorted or a sorted T cell fraction (not recorded which). The encoded CDR3 is CASSPRRLYEQYF. The nucleotides read TGTGCCAGCAGTCCGCGGCGCCTGTACGAGCAGTACTTC.